The entry below gives a single T cell receptor (beta chain) sequence along with its context. The antigen it recognizes is unknown. There are no base qualities to consult, and no much larger clone falls within one base. In the ViraFEST assay, PBMC were stimulated with viral peptide pools, and TCR sequencing was then used to find antigen-specific CD4+ T cell clonotypes based on their expansion. After about 10 days of culture, CD4+ T cells were isolated with the EasySep CD4+ T cell isolation kit. Participants received two doses of either the BNT162b2 or the mRNA-1273 mRNA SARS-CoV-2 vaccine. Healthy vaccine recipients had no prior SARS-CoV-2 infection, confirmed by negative nucleocapsid antibodies before and after vaccination. A few million PBMC per well were cultured in IMDM with around 5% human AB serum, around 10 IU/ml IL-2 and gentamicin, plus 10 ug/ml peptides. Half of the culture medium was replaced with fresh IL-2-containing medium on days 3 and 7. Unless noted otherwise, every peptide stimulation condition was grown in triplicate wells. PBMC were separated from whole blood using Ficoll-Paque Plus gradient centrifugation and were then either cryopreserved at -140C or used fresh. The overlapping peptide pools covered the spike proteins of SARS-CoV-2 as well as those of the common cold coronaviruses HCoV-NL63, HCoV-OC43 and HCoV-229E. The QIAamp micro DNA kit was used to extract genomic DNA from the cultured CD4+ T cells.

The data are from a study of vaccination effects on CD4 cells after COVID-19 (dated by TCRdb to between 2021 and 2022). For the wider study: Post-vaccine samples across the study were collected a median of 72 days after the second dose, with a range of 14 to 241. Cultures from other donors in the study were sequenced using the Oncomine TCR Beta short-read assay on an Illumina iSeq 100. The full study included 10 to 11 COVID-19 convalescent patients and several SARS-CoV-2-naive healthy vaccine recipients. The study compared SARS-CoV-2 spike-specific CD4+ TCR repertoires before and after mRNA vaccination in COVID-19 convalescent patients and infection-naive vaccine recipients.

Here is what the overall study found, with its caveats: In healthy vaccine recipients, vaccine-induced clones were almost all SARS-CoV-2 mono-reactive, with only 1 of 255 cross-reactive with common cold coronaviruses. Only a small number of convalescent patients were included, and no early post-infection timepoints were available, which limited the study. Clones induced by infection and clones induced by vaccination both contracted markedly at late timepoints after vaccination, which fits with T cell responses waning over time.

The library was made by the immunoSEQ multiplex PCR assay. DNA from the cultured, isolated CD4+ T cells was subjected to TCR beta CDR3 sequencing. The original pipeline was this. Non-productive TCR sequences were removed, reads were trimmed to the CDR3 region, and CDR3s of at least 7 amino acids were retained. Antigen-specific clonotypes were identified using the MANAFEST web app by comparison of expansion in peptide wells against reference cultures. Positive clones required FDR<0.05 expansion versus reference and all other wells, odds ratio above 5, and frequency above 0.1% in two replicate wells. A clonotype was called cross-reactive if it was significantly expanded both in SARS-CoV-2 spike wells and in at least one common cold coronavirus spike condition. CDR3 similarity was assessed by Levenshtein distance with the stringdist R package, and unrooted trees were built with ape in R 3.6.1. The immuneACCESS repertoire file appears here via TCRdb, limited to in-frame rearrangements. These files lack a portion of the clones; in checked studies, under half of the deficit traces to unresolved V genes, and the cause of the others is not known. The D gene and trimming were derived from the DNA, and the V and J assignments and clone size from that table. This sample gives 23,000 or so clones in total; roughly 80% of them show up just once. The ten largest clones take up roughly 5.7% of the sample.

The sample in question was CD4+ T cells from PBMCs cultured with SARS-CoV-2 spike peptides, obtained after COVID-19 vaccination. The cell subset or site label, read with the paper, signifies: SARS-CoV-2 spike overlapping peptide pool stimulation. The source of this sequence is a human donor who received a COVID-19 vaccine. Some clones in this sample may be carry-over from other donors' samples.

The CDR3 loop reads CASSPAGSGKNIQYF. The nucleotide sequence is given as TGTGCCAGCAGCCCGGCCGGGTCTGGCAAAAACATTCAGTACTTC. The rearranged chain carries TRBV7-8 and TRBJ2-4; too little of a D gene remains to name it. V and J lose 5 bases and 3 bases, and a span of 14 bases separates them. The CDR3 goes from the cysteine to the phenylalanine over 15 residues. The entry retains the CDR3 DNA only, 45 bases that are in frame from base 1. The germline V gene gives CDR1 as SGHVS and CDR2 as FQNEAQ.